This is a list of T cell receptor beta chains from one sample in a study of T cells in Graves' hyperthyroidism and ophthalmopathy. TCRdb re-analysed the multiplex PCR reads in MiXCR, keeping a single row per CDR3 protein. The table includes some 350,000 distinct CDR3 sequences, around 25% detected once. Sample: blood. The receptor set was obtained from a man aged 50-60 years with Graves' hyperthyroidism. Both conserved end residues are part of each CDR3. D genes are given only for firm matches. Not every row has a clone size; where given, it reads once, few, many or a size class.

D gene	J gene	clone size	V gene	CDR3 DNA	CDR3 protein
NA	TRBJ2-6	NA	TRBV29-1	TGCAGCGTTGGCTCTGGGGCCAACGTCCTGACTTTC	CSVGSGANVLTF
NA	TRBJ1-5	NA	TRBV6-1	TGTGCCAGCAGTGACCGGGACGGAAGGGATCAGCCCCAGCATTTT	CASSDRDGRDQPQHF
NA	TRBJ1-1	many	TRBV28	TGTGCCAGCAGCCCTGGGAGGTACACTGAAGCTTTCTTT	CASSPGRYTEAFF
TRBD2	TRBJ2-3	many	TRBV6-1	TGTGCCAGCAAATCTTTGGCGGGAGGAAGGACAGATACGCAGTATTTT	CASKSLAGGRTDTQYF
NA	TRBJ2-5	NA	TRBV28	TGTGCCAGCAGTTTAATGGAGAGTCAAGAGACCCAGTACTTC	CASSLMESQETQYF
NA	TRBJ2-3	many	TRBV7-8	TGTGCCAGCAGCCGACTCTTCAGGCCCACAGATACGCAGTATTTT	CASSRLFRPTDTQYF
NA	TRBJ1-1	NA	TRBV7-9	TGTGCCAGCAGCATTGACCGGAACTCTGAAGCTTTCTTT	CASSIDRNSEAFF
TRBD2	TRBJ2-7	NA	TRBV7-9	TGTGCCAGCAGCTTATTGCCGGCGGGAGCTAACGAGCAGTACTTC	CASSLLPAGANEQYF
NA	TRBJ2-1	NA	TRBV7-9	TGTGTCACGGGGGAGCCCAACAAGGGAACCCAGTTCTTC	CVTGEPNKGTQFF
TRBD1	TRBJ2-4	few	TRBV18	TGTGCCAGCTCACCAGCGACAGGGTTCGCCAAAAACATTCAGTACTTC	CASSPATGFAKNIQYF
NA	TRBJ1-3	NA	TRBV11-1	TGTGCCAGCAGCTCAGACTGGAGCTCTGGAAACACCATATATTTT	CASSSDWSSGNTIYF
NA	TRBJ2-7	many	TRBV28	TGTGCCAGCAACAAGAGGGGGGCAGGGGCCTACGAGCAGTACTTC	CASNKRGAGAYEQYF
TRBD2	TRBJ2-1	NA	TRBV14	TGTGCCAGCAGCTTTTCAGCGGGAGTGGTGTTCTTC	CASSFSAGVVFF
NA	TRBJ2-7	few	TRBV28	TGTGCCAGCAGTTTGGGGAGGCCCTACGAGCAGTACTTC	CASSLGRPYEQYF
NA	TRBJ2-3	many	TRBV2	TGTGCCAGCAGTGAAGCCAAGGAGCGGAGCACAGATACGCAGTATTTT	CASSEAKERSTDTQYF
NA	TRBJ1-2	NA	TRBV14	TGTGCCAGCAGCCAAGCCTTCACCTATGGTGGCTACACCTTC	CASSQAFTYGGYTF
NA	TRBJ2-3	many	TRBV24-1	TGTGCCACCAGTGATTCAAAGGGATTCGGCACAGATACGCAGTATTTT	CATSDSKGFGTDTQYF
NA	TRBJ2-1	NA	TRBV20-1	TGCAGTGCTAGAGATCCCATGTTACCCTCCTACAATGAGCAGTTCTTC	CSARDPMLPSYNEQFF
TRBD1	TRBJ2-3	few	TRBV11-2	TGTGCCAGCAGCTCCGGACAGGGTGTTGGCACAGATACGCAGTATTTT	CASSSGQGVGTDTQYF
TRBD2	TRBJ2-5	NA	TRBV12-3/TRBV12-4	TGTGCCAGCAGTTTTAATGTAGCGGGAGGACCCCAGGAGACCCAGTACTTC	CASSFNVAGGPQETQYF
TRBD1	TRBJ1-1	NA	TRBV4-2	TGTGCCAGCAGCCACGGGACAGGGGCAACTGAAGCTTTCTTT	CASSHGTGATEAFF
NA	TRBJ2-3	NA	TRBV6-2/TRBV6-3	TGTGCCAGCAGTTATATAGGTGATACGCAGTATTTT	CASSYIGDTQYF
NA	TRBJ2-7	NA	TRBV5-1	TGCGCCAGCAGCTTGGGGTCCGTGACAGCTGCAACGCAGCACTTC	CASSLGSVTAATQHF
NA	TRBJ1-1	many	TRBV11-2	TGTGCCAGCAGCTTAGGGGCAGGGAACACTGAAGCTTTCTTT	CASSLGAGNTEAFF
TRBD2	TRBJ2-3	many	TRBV2	TGTGCCGGTAGACTAGCGGGAGGACTAGATACGCAGTATTTT	CAGRLAGGLDTQYF
NA	TRBJ2-4	NA	TRBV10-3	TGTGCCATCAGGGAAGATCTAGTTCGTAACATTCAGTACTTC	CAIREDLVRNIQYF
TRBD2	TRBJ2-1	few	TRBV20-1	TGCAGTGCTAGGGGGCTAGCGGGAGGGAATTCCTACAATGAGCAGTTCTTC	CSARGLAGGNSYNEQFF
NA	TRBJ2-5	NA	TRBV29-1	TGCAGCGTTGTCTGGCAGTACCCGCTGCTCCAAGAGACCCAGTACTTC	CSVVWQYPLLQETQYF
NA	TRBJ2-1	NA	TRBV6-6	TGTGCCAGCAGTTACTCCCCGGACAATGAGCAGTTCTTC	CASSYSPDNEQFF
NA	TRBJ2-3	many	TRBV5-1	TGCGCCAGCAGCATTACGGCTCGGGGAGATACGCAGTATTTT	CASSITARGDTQYF
TRBD2	TRBJ2-3	many	TRBV12-3/TRBV12-4	TGTGCCAGCAGCGTAGCGGGAAGCACAGATACGCAGTATTTT	CASSVAGSTDTQYF
NA	TRBJ1-5	NA	TRBV11-1	TGTGCCAGCAGCCTCGTCCCCTTGGGCGGATCTAGCACAGATACGCAGCATTTT	CASSLVPLGGSSTDTQHF
NA	TRBJ2-1	many	TRBV20-1	TGCAGTGCTAGAGAGGACAGCTACAATGAGCAGTTCTTC	CSAREDSYNEQFF
NA	TRBJ1-5	NA	TRBV14	TGTGCCAGCAGCCAAGATGAACGGGGCCTAGAAAATCAGCCCCAGCATTTT	CASSQDERGLENQPQHF
NA	TRBJ1-1	many	TRBV18	TGTGCCAGCTCACGCCTTACTAGTGACACTGAAGCTTTCTTT	CASSRLTSDTEAFF
NA	TRBJ2-7	many	TRBV28	TGTGCCAGCAGTTTCCGGGACGGGGCCTACGAGCAGTACTTC	CASSFRDGAYEQYF
TRBD1	TRBJ1-2	NA	TRBV12-3/TRBV12-4	TGTGCCAGCAGTTTAAGCGGGACAGCGAATCGAAACACCTTC	CASSLSGTANRNTF
NA	TRBJ2-5	NA	TRBV29-1	TGCAGCGTTGAATTGATAACAGGTGGGACTCAAGAGACCCAGTACTTC	CSVELITGGTQETQYF
NA	TRBJ2-5	NA	TRBV5-5	TGTGCCAGCAGCCCACGACAGGTCCAAGAGACCCAGTACTTC	CASSPRQVQETQYF
NA	TRBJ2-1	many	TRBV11-2	TGTGCCAGCAGCATCCTCCGGGGGAGCTCCTACAATGAGCAGTTCTTC	CASSILRGSSYNEQFF
NA	TRBJ1-2	NA	TRBV11-3	TGCGCCAGCAGCCAAGATTCCTCCCCGGTGACCTATGGCTACACCTTC	CASSQDSSPVTYGYTF
TRBD2	TRBJ2-5	NA	TRBV7-2	TGTGCCAGCAGCTTTGTAGCGGGGGGGCCCCAAGAGACCCAGTACTTC	CASSFVAGGPQETQYF
NA	TRBJ2-4	NA	TRBV7-2	TGTGCCAGCAGCAAGGGACCGATCAAAAACATTCAGTACTTC	CASSKGPIKNIQYF